A single sample is the source of the 3 T cell receptor beta chains below, sequenced in a study of shared clonotypes between healthy human individuals. The assay was immunoSEQ multiplex PCR, and TCRdb's table has in-frame clones only and misses some. This table has about 1 million clones, about 75% appearing once. Sequenced sample: memory CD4+ T cells sorted from blood. Regarding subset: CD45RA-negative fraction. These receptors were obtained from a man aged 18-30 years in good health.

The J gene is TRBJ1-1, the V gene TRBV2; D remains unclear. Trimming removed 6 bases from V and 4 bases from J, with 18 bases in between. The germline CDR1 and CDR2 sequences are SNHLY and FYNNEI. CDR3 size: 15 residues. Written as DNA, the CDR3 is TGTGCCAGCAGCGGAGGAGGGAATAAGGGCACTGAAGCTTTCTTT. Residues: CASSGGGNKGTEAFF.

In its sample, this clone was seen a few times. The V gene is TRBV2, the J gene TRBJ2-1; 10 nucleotides match TRBD2. This CDR3 has 12 amino acids. Germline V gives CDR1 SNHLY, CDR2 FYNNEI. After removal of 6 bases from V and 9 bases from J, the junction contained 2 bases not matched to a gene. The CDR3 nucleotides are TGTGCCAGCAGGACTAGCGGGCCTGAGCAGTTCTTC. It codes for CASRTSGPEQFF. The full variable domain, rest sourced from reference TRBV2 and TRBJ2-1, is EPEVTQTPSHQVTQMGQEVILRCVPISNHLYFYWYRQILGQKVEFLVSFYNNEISEKSEIFDDQFSVERPDGSNFTLKIRSTKLEDSAMYFCASRTSGPEQFFGPGTRLTVL.

CDR3 sequence reads: CASSYRVQHEQFF. The CDR3 DNA is TGTGCCAGCTCCTACAGGGTGCAGCATGAGCAGTTCTTC. The V call is TRBV18, the J call TRBJ2-1; a possible D gene is TRBD1 (6 bases). Trimming removed 6 bases at V and 8 bases at J, with 14 bases between. This CDR3 spans 13 amino acids. Looked up from germline, CDR1 is KGHSH and CDR2 is LQKENI.